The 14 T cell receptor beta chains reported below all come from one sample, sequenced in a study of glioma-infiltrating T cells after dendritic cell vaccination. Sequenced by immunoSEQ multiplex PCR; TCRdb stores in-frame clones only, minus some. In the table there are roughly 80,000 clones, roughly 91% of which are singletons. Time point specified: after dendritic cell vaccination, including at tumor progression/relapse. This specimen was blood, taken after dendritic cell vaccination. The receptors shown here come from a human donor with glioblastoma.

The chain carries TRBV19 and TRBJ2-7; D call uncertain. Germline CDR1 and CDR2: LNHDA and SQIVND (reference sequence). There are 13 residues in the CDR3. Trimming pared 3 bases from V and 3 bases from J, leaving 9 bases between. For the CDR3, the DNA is TGTGCCAGTAGTATGGGCAGCTTCTACGAGCAGTACTTC. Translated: CASSMGSFYEQYF.

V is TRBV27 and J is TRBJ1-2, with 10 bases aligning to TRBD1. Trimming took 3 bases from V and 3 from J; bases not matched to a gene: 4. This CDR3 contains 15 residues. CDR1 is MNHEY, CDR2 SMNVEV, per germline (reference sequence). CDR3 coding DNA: TGTGCCAGCAGTTTGCGGACAGGGGGATACTATGGCTACACCTTC. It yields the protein CASSLRTGGYYGYTF.

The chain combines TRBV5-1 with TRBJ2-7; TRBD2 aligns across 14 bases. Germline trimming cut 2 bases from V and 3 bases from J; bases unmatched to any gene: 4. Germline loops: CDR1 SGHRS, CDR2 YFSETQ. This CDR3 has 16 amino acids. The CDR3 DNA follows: TGCGCCAGCAGCTTCGGGACTAGCGGGAGTTTCTACGAGCAGTACTTC. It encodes CASSFGTSGSFYEQYF.

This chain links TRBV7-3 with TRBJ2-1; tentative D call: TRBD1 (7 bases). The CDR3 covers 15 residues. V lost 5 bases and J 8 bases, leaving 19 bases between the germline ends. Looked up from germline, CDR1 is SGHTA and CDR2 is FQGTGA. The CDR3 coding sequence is TGTGCCAGCAGCACCGGAGGGGGCACGGTGGATGAGCAGTTCTTC. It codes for CASSTGGGTVDEQFF.

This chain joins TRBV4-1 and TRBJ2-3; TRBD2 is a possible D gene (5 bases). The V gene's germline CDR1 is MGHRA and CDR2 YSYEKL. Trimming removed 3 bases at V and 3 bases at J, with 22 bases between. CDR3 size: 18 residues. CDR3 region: CASSHPPEGVKLTDTQYF. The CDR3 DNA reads TGCGCCAGCAGCCATCCTCCAGAGGGCGTCAAATTAACAGATACGCAGTATTTT.

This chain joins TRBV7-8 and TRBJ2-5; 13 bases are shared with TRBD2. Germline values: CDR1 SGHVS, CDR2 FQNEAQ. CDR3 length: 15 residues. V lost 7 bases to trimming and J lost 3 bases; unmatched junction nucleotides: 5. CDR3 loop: CASTHGTSGEETQYF. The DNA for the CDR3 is TGTGCCAGCACTCACGGGACTAGCGGGGAAGAGACCCAGTACTTC. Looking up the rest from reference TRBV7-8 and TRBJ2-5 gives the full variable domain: GAGVSQSPRYKVAKRGQDVALRCDPISGHVSLFWYQQALGQGPEFLTYFQNEAQLDKSGLPSDRFFAERPEGSVSTLKIQRTQQEDSAVYLCASTHGTSGEETQYFGPGTRLLVL.

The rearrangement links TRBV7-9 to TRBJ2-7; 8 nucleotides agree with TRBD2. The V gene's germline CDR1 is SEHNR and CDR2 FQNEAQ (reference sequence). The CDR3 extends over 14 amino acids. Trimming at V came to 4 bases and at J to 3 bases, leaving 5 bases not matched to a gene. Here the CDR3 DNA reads TGTGCCAGCAGCTCTCCGGGACTAGTCTACGAGCAGTACTTC. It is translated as CASSSPGLVYEQYF.

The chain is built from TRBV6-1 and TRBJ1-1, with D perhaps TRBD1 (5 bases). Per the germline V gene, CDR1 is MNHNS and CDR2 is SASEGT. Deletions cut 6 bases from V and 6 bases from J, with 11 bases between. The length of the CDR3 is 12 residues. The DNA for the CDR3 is TGTGCCAGCAGAGTGACAGCTCCTGAAGCTTTCTTT. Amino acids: CASRVTAPEAFF.

CDR3: CASRRDRAYGYTF. CDR3 DNA sequence: TGTGCCAGCAGGCGCGACAGGGCCTATGGCTACACCTTC. The chain carries TRBV6-6 and TRBJ1-2; 7 bases fit TRBD1. CDR1 is MNHNY, CDR2 SVGAGI, per germline (reference sequence). Trimming took 6 bases from V and 4 from J; bases not matched to a gene: 5. This CDR3 comprises 13 residues.

DNA of the CDR3: TGTGCCAGAAGCCATTCCGGACTAGCGGGAGGGGTAGAGACCCAGTACTTC. The encoded protein is CARSHSGLAGGVETQYF. The genes are TRBV5-3 and TRBJ2-5; 15 bases align to TRBD2. TRBV5-3 is treated as an ORF (open reading frame) with a function not yet certain. This CDR3 comprises 17 residues. V was clipped by 4 bases and J by 4 bases; unmatched bases: 8.

In nucleotides, the CDR3 is TGTGCCAGCAGCACAACCGGGACAGTGAACCAAGAGACCCAGTACTTC. It encodes CASSTTGTVNQETQYF. The chain employs TRBV5-6 and TRBJ2-5; 7 bases fit TRBD1. The CDR3 has 16 residues. Germline trimming cut 4 bases from V and 0 bases from J; bases unmatched to any gene: 9. Germline V gene data show CDR1 as SGHDT and CDR2 as YYEEEE.

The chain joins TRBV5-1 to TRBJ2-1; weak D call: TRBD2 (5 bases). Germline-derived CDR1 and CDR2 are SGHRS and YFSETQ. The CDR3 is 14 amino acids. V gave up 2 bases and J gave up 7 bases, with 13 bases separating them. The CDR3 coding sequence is TGCGCCAGCAGCTTAGCCCTAGAGGGTAATGAGCAGTTCTTC. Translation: CASSLALEGNEQFF.

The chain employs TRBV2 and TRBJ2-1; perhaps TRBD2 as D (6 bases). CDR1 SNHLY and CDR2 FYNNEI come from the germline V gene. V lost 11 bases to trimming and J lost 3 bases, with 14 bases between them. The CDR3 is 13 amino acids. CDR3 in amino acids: CAGDLGGYNEQFF. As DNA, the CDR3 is TGTGCCGGAGACCTGGGGGGCTACAATGAGCAGTTCTTC.

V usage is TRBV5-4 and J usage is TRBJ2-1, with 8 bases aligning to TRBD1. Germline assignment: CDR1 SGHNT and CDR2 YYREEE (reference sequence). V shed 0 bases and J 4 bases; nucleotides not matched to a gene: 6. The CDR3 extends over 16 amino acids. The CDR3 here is CASSLGGGQEYNEQFF. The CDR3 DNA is TGTGCCAGCAGCTTGGGAGGGGGACAGGAATACAATGAGCAGTTCTTC.